One sample yielded the 21 T cell receptor beta chains listed below, sequenced in a study of CD8 T cells in ankylosing spondylitis. MiXCR was run by TCRdb on the 5' RACE reads, yielding one entry per CDR3 protein. The sample holds more than 150,000 distinct CDR3 sequences, 13% seen once. The sample taken for sequencing was blood, either unsorted or a sorted T cell fraction (not recorded which). Every receptor here comes from a male donor with ankylosing spondylitis or in good health (not recorded which).

This sequence joins TRBV2 and TRBJ2-5, with 8 bases lining up with TRBD2. The CDR3 length is 15 residues. The V segment lost 11 bases and the J segment 2 bases; nucleotides outside the gene matches: 13. Germline V gene sequence: CDR1 SNHLY, CDR2 FYNNEI. CDR3 amino acids: CAVSGGGPLQETQYF. CDR3 sequence (DNA): TGTGCCGTCAGCGGGGGCGGCCCCCTTCAAGAGACCCAGTACTTC. Based on the CDR3 plus reference TRBV2 and TRBJ2-5, the full variable domain is EPEVTQTPSHQVTQMGQEVILRCVPISNHLYFYWYRQILGQKVEFLVSFYNNEISEKSEIFDDQFSVERPDGSNFTLKIRSTKLEDSAMYFCAVSGGGPLQETQYFGPGTRLLVL.

This clonotype occurred a few times. This chain uses TRBV5-6 with TRBJ1-1; D is possibly TRBD1 (5 bases). The CDR3 loop spans 16 amino acids. Germline CDR1 SGHDT, CDR2 YYEEEE. The V gene lost 3 bases and the J gene lost 6 bases, with 21 bases spanning the gap. The CDR3 DNA reads TGTGCCAGCAGCTGGGGACGTGACGGGAGGGTCGCTGAAGCTTTCTTT. Translation gives CASSWGRDGRVAEAFF.

This sequence joins TRBV12-3 or TRBV12-4 and TRBJ2-7, with TRBD1 as a possible D gene (5 bases). The CDR3 extends over 15 amino acids. V lost 3 bases and J lost 3, with 15 bases in between. The CDR3 nucleotides are TGTGCCAGCAGTTTGGGCGCTGACAGAATCTACGAGCAGTACTTC. Amino acid sequence: CASSLGADRIYEQYF.

This clonotype was detected only a few times. The V call is TRBV11-1, the J call TRBJ1-2; possible D gene TRBD1, 5 bases. The length of the CDR3 is 13 residues. Trimming stripped 5 bases from V and 4 bases from J, with 11 bases between. Looked up from germline, CDR1 is SGHAT and CDR2 is FQDESV (reference sequence). The CDR3 is CASSLDQGYGYTF. The CDR3 DNA reads TGTGCCAGCAGCCTCGACCAGGGCTATGGCTACACCTTC.

This clonotype turned up a few times. V and J are TRBV14 and TRBJ1-1; 8 nucleotides align to TRBD1. This CDR3 contains 18 residues. The trim removed 3 bases at V and 3 bases at J, leaving 15 bases unmatched. Germline CDR1 and CDR2: SGHDN and FVKESK. This CDR3 reads CASSQDTDRGFGDTEAFF. CDR3 coding DNA: TGTGCCAGCAGCCAGGATACAGACAGGGGCTTTGGGGACACTGAAGCTTTCTTT.

The rearrangement links TRBV6-6 to TRBJ2-7; D not certain. Germline CDR1 MNHNY, CDR2 SVGAGI (reference sequence). This CDR3 spans 12 amino acids. Trimming pared 0 bases from V and 5 bases from J, leaving 5 bases between. The CDR3 DNA follows: TGTGCCAGCAGTTACTCCTGGGACGAGCAGTACTTC. Translation gives CASSYSWDEQYF.

In its sample, this clonotype was seen many times. The chain is built from TRBV7-6 and TRBJ2-3; 10 nucleotides align to TRBD2. Germline CDR1 and CDR2: SGHVS and FNYEAQ. This CDR3 contains 15 residues. With 2 bases clipped from V and 9 bases from J, the junction kept 8 bases outside the gene matches. The CDR3 nucleotides are TGTGCCAGCAGCTTAACTAGCGGGACCGGGGGAACGCAGTATTTT. Encoded protein: CASSLTSGTGGTQYF.

This clonotype was detected a few times. The chain has TRBV5-1 and TRBJ1-6; TRBD1 agrees at 7 bases. The V gene end was trimmed by 4 bases and the J gene end by 5 bases; junction bases not matched to a gene: 3. Germline V gives CDR1 SGHRS, CDR2 YFSETQ. The CDR3 has 14 residues. Here the CDR3 reads CASSPGQDNSPLHF. The CDR3 region has the DNA TGCGCCAGCAGCCCTGGACAGGATAATTCACCCCTCCACTTT.

A few counts support this clonotype. This chain joins TRBV7-9 and TRBJ1-2; D call uncertain. CDR3 size: 12 residues. Per the germline V gene, CDR1 is SEHNR and CDR2 is FQNEAQ (reference sequence). The ends were cut back, 2 bases at V and 8 bases at J, with 9 bases in the middle. This chain's CDR3 is CASSLKGGGYTF. In DNA form, the CDR3 reads TGTGCCAGCAGCTTAAAGGGAGGCGGCTACACCTTC.

The chain uses TRBV15 and TRBJ1-4; 7 nucleotides agree with TRBD1. J lost 7 bases, V lost 0 bases, and 8 bases had no gene match. Germline CDR1 and CDR2: LNHNV and YYDKDF (reference sequence). CDR3 length: 16 amino acids. The CDR3 here is CATSRDRRGLGEKLFF. The CDR3 bases are TGTGCCACCAGCAGAGATCGGAGGGGGCTGGGTGAAAAACTGTTTTTT.

The V and J genes are TRBV13 and TRBJ2-4; no firm D call. CDR1 is PRHDT, CDR2 FYEKMQ, per germline (reference sequence). Trimming shortened V by 1 base and J by 6 bases, and 7 bases separated the two germline ends. The length of the CDR3 is 13 residues. The CDR3 region has the DNA TGTGCCAGCAGCTTAGAACTGACAAACATTCAGTACTTC. It encodes CASSLELTNIQYF.

This clonotype has ten or more counts. The chain has TRBV12-3 or TRBV12-4 and TRBJ2-7; D is undetermined. This CDR3 comprises 12 residues. V lost 1 base, J lost 2 bases, and 3 bases lay in between. CDR3 DNA sequence: TGTGCCAGCAGTTTAGAGACCTACGAGCAGTACTTC. It is translated as CASSLETYEQYF.

The rearrangement uses TRBV6-5 and TRBJ2-1, with D perhaps matching TRBD2 (6 bases). CDR1 and CDR2 (germline): MNHEY, SVGAGI. This CDR3 spans 16 amino acids. V dropped 4 bases and J dropped 1 base, with 14 bases sitting between them. The CDR3 nucleotides are TGTGCCAGCAGTTCCCTCCCTAGCGCGTCCTACAATGAGCAGTTCTTC. Its translation: CASSSLPSASYNEQFF.

The CDR3, as DNA: TGTGCCAGCAGCCCCAGGGACCTTTTTTACCTTAACTATGGCTACACCTTC. Its protein is CASSPRDLFYLNYGYTF. The chain combines TRBV27 with TRBJ1-2, with D perhaps matching TRBD1 (5 bases). Germline V gene lookup returns CDR1 MNHEY and CDR2 SMNVEV (reference sequence). Trimming removed 6 bases at V and 1 base at J, with 21 bases between. CDR3 size: 17 residues.

This clonotype came up a few times. The CDR3 loop reads CASIRDTEAFF. The CDR3 nucleotides are TGCGCCAGCATTAGGGACACTGAAGCTTTCTTT. The J gene is TRBJ1-1, the V gene TRBV4-1; D not resolved. Between the trimmed V and J ends, which lost 7 bases and 3 bases, there was a span of 6 bases. CDR3 length: 11 residues. Germline V gene lookup returns CDR1 MGHRA and CDR2 YSYEKL.

V usage is TRBV2 and J usage is TRBJ2-2, with a weak D call TRBD1 (6 bases). Deletions cut 2 bases from V and 3 bases from J, with 10 bases between. The germline V gene has CDR1 SNHLY and CDR2 FYNNEI. The CDR3 consists of 15 residues. This chain's CDR3 is CASSETGSHTGELFF. The CDR3 DNA reads TGTGCCAGCAGTGAAACAGGGTCCCACACCGGGGAGCTGTTTTTT.

In its sample, this clonotype was seen many times. The rearrangement joins TRBV12-3 or TRBV12-4 to TRBJ1-6, with D maybe TRBD1 (5 bases). This CDR3 is built from 14 residues. V was cut by 0 bases and J by 5 bases, with 5 bases left in between. The CDR3 region has the DNA TGTGCCAGCAGTTTAGCGGGGCATAATTCACCCCTCCACTTT. This encodes CASSLAGHNSPLHF.

V usage is TRBV27 and J usage is TRBJ2-7; 7 nucleotides line up with TRBD1. In germline, CDR1 is MNHEY, CDR2 SMNVEV (reference sequence). The CDR3 runs to 12 residues. V was pared by 6 bases and J by 6 bases, with 5 bases of the junction left unmatched. The CDR3 spells CASSLNRGEQYF. The CDR3 DNA is TGTGCCAGCAGCCTGAACAGGGGCGAGCAGTACTTC.

The V and J genes are TRBV14 and TRBJ1-4; D is undetermined. The V gene lost 1 base and the J gene lost 7 bases, with 10 bases spanning the gap. Germline CDR1 reads SGHDN; CDR2 reads FVKESK. The CDR3 contains 14 residues. Here the CDR3 DNA reads TGTGCCAGCAGCCAAGTACGGTGGGGTGAAAAACTGTTTTTT. Encoded protein: CASSQVRWGEKLFF.

The gene calls are TRBV7-9 and TRBJ2-6; D unclear. The CDR3 length is 15 residues. The germline V gene has CDR1 SEHNR and CDR2 FQNEAQ (reference sequence). Trimming cost V 3 bases and J 4 bases, with 10 bases left between them. The CDR3 reads CASSFVGYGANVLTF. The CDR3 DNA is TGTGCCAGCAGCTTCGTGGGTTACGGGGCCAACGTCCTGACTTTC.

This clonotype was counted only a few times. The CDR3 sequence: CASTQLDRQETQYF. As DNA, the CDR3 is TGTGCCAGCACCCAACTCGACAGGCAAGAGACCCAGTACTTC. The chain recombines TRBV12-3 or TRBV12-4 with TRBJ2-5; maybe TRBD1 (6 bases). CDR3 length equals 14 residues. The germline V and J ends were trimmed by 7 bases and 2 bases, with 14 bases remaining between them.